Presented here are 17 T cell receptor beta chains from one specimen sequenced in a study of T cell responses to AZD1222 COVID-19 vaccine (dated by TCRdb to about 2021). Receptors were amplified or captured by the immunoSEQ multiplex PCR assay. In TCRdb, the immuneACCESS table is reduced to in-frame sequences with V and J assigned. These tables do not hold every clone; where another copy was compared, an unresolved V gene accounts for under half, and the others remain unexplained. In all, the sample holds 73,000 or so clones, and around 82% of those were seen once. About 46% of the sample comes from the top ten. What the time point label conveys for this sample: about 28 days (+/-7) after the second vaccine dose. Here the sequenced sample was peripheral blood, taken 28 days after the second AZD1222 dose. The receptor source for this set is an adult who received the AZD1222 COVID-19 vaccine.

This clone showed up just once. The rearrangement joins TRBV24-1 to TRBJ2-1, with D possibly TRBD1 on 6 matching bases. The CDR3 sequence is 16 residues long. V lost 4 bases, J lost 2 bases, and 14 bases lay in between. Germline V lookup: CDR1 KGHDR, CDR2 SFDVKD. CDR3 loop: CATSDRTADAYNEQFF. CDR3 bases: TGTGCCACCAGTGACAGGACAGCGGATGCCTACAATGAGCAGTTCTTC.

The chain has TRBV28 and TRBJ1-1; D unresolved. Germline-derived CDR1 and CDR2 are MDHEN and SYDVKM. V was clipped by 3 bases and J by 1 base, with 12 bases between them. The CDR3 runs 15 residues. CDR3 amino acids: CASSLPDTWNTEAFF. DNA for the CDR3: TGTGCCAGCAGTTTGCCCGACACATGGAACACTGAAGCTTTCTTT. Based on the CDR3 plus reference TRBV28 and TRBJ1-1, the full variable domain is DVKVTQSSRYLVKRTGEKVFLECVQDMDHENMFWYRQDPGLGLRLIYFSYDVKMKEKGDIPEGYSVSREKKERFSLILESASTNQTSMYLCASSLPDTWNTEAFFGQGTRLTVV.

The V call is TRBV19, the J call TRBJ2-2; D remains ambiguous. CDR1 is LNHDA, CDR2 SQIVND, per germline (reference sequence). V was shortened by 4 bases and J by 4 bases, with 1 base between the two germline ends. The CDR3 consists of 11 residues. CDR3 DNA sequence: TGTGCCAGTAGTACCACCGGGGAGCTGTTTTTT. This encodes CASSTTGELFF.

This chain connects TRBV7-6 to TRBJ1-2, with 8 bases aligning to TRBD1. Germline V gene data show CDR1 as SGHVS and CDR2 as FNYEAQ. The V gene end was trimmed by 5 bases and the J gene end by 5 bases; junction bases not matched to a gene: 4. The CDR3 length is 13 residues. Here the CDR3 reads CASSIGTGYGYTF. Written as DNA, the CDR3 is TGTGCCAGCAGCATCGGGACAGGTTATGGCTACACCTTC. Variable domain in full (rest from reference TRBV7-6 and TRBJ1-2): GAGVSQSPRYKVTKRGQDVALRCDPISGHVSLYWYRQALGQGPEFLTYFNYEAQQDKSGLPNDRFSAERPEGSISTLTIQRTEQRDSAMYRCASSIGTGYGYTFGSGTRLTVV.

The chain joins TRBV11-3 to TRBJ2-7; either TRBD1 or TRBD2 may supply D (6 bases each). The CDR3 runs 15 residues. CDR1 is SGHNT, CDR2 YENEEA, per germline. Trimming stripped 4 bases from V and 3 bases from J, with 16 bases between. CDR3 in amino acids: CASSSNRGPGYEQYF. The CDR3 nucleotides are TGTGCCAGCAGCTCGAATCGGGGGCCGGGCTACGAGCAGTACTTC.

The chain carries TRBV6-6 and TRBJ2-7; D is unresolved. CDR3 length: 13 residues. V lost 10 bases to trimming and J lost 3 bases, with 16 bases between them. In germline, CDR1 is MNHNY, CDR2 SVGAGI (reference sequence). The CDR3 nucleotides read TGTGCCATCCAGCCCAACAGTTACTACGAGCAGTACTTC. It yields the protein CAIQPNSYYEQYF.

V is TRBV18 and J is TRBJ1-3; D unresolved. V lost 5 bases, J lost 2 bases, and 16 bases lay in between. The CDR3 covers 16 residues. Germline loops: CDR1 KGHSH, CDR2 LQKENI. The CDR3 region is CASSEDAGYTGNTIYF. In DNA form, the CDR3 reads TGTGCCAGCTCAGAAGATGCGGGGTATACTGGAAACACCATATATTTT. The complete variable domain, with remaining parts taken from reference TRBV18 and TRBJ1-3, reads NAGVMQNPRHLVRRRGQEARLRCSPMKGHSHVYWYRQLPEEGLKFMVYLQKENIIDESGMPKERFSAEFPKEGPSILRIQQVVRGDSAAYFCASSEDAGYTGNTIYFGEGSWLTVV.

The chain links TRBV28 to TRBJ2-3, with D uncertain. Trimming shortened V by 2 bases and J by 3 bases, and 6 bases separated the two germline ends. CDR3 length: 13 amino acids. The germline CDR1 and CDR2 sequences are MDHEN and SYDVKM. The CDR3 protein is CASSLRETDTQYF. For the CDR3, the DNA is TGTGCCAGCAGTTTAAGGGAAACAGATACGCAGTATTTT.

The chain joins TRBV5-1 to TRBJ2-1; TRBD1 matches at 10 bases. J lost 4 bases, V lost 3 bases, and 4 bases had no gene match. The CDR3 consists of 15 residues. The V gene's germline CDR1 is SGHRS and CDR2 YFSETQ. CDR3 sequence: CASSSGQGWYNEQFF. For the CDR3, the DNA is TGCGCCAGCAGCTCGGGACAGGGGTGGTACAATGAGCAGTTCTTC.

This clone was seen only once. The CDR3 DNA reads TGTGCCAGCAGCTTGGAGACTGTCCAAGAGACCCAGTACTTC. Its translation: CASSLETVQETQYF. The chain links TRBV5-6 to TRBJ2-5; D is undetermined. V gave up 0 bases and J gave up 1 base, with 7 bases separating them. The CDR3 spans 14 residues. In germline, CDR1 is SGHDT, CDR2 YYEEEE.

V and J are TRBV28 and TRBJ2-7; D is unresolved. In germline, CDR1 is MDHEN, CDR2 SYDVKM. The CDR3 consists of 9 residues. Trimming took 8 bases from V and 3 from J, leaving 2 bases between them. This CDR3 reads CASDYEQYF. CDR3 DNA sequence: TGTGCCAGCGACTACGAGCAGTACTTC.

As DNA, the CDR3 is TGTGCCAGCAGCTTAAGCGGGACAGGGCGGGCCGGGGAGCTGTTTTTT. Protein sequence: CASSLSGTGRAGELFF. This chain joins TRBV7-3 and TRBJ2-2; TRBD1 matches at 9 bases. Losses at the gene ends were 1 base for V and 6 bases for J; bases not matched to a gene: 6. The CDR3 contains 16 residues. Germline V lookup: CDR1 SGHTA, CDR2 FQGTGA.

V gene TRBV28 combines with J gene TRBJ2-4, with TRBD2 identical over 7 bases. Germline CDR1 is MDHEN and CDR2 is SYDVKM. J gave up 6 bases and V 5 bases, and 13 bases lay outside the gene matches. The CDR3 totals 16 residues. CDR3 region: CASSPPREGGRNIQYF. CDR3 coding DNA: TGTGCCAGCAGTCCCCCGAGGGAGGGTGGGAGAAACATTCAGTACTTC.

The CDR3, as DNA: TGTGCCAGCAGTGAAGCATGGGTTTCTTATTCACCCCTCCACTTT. Protein product: CASSEAWVSYSPLHF. The chain is built from TRBV2 and TRBJ1-6; D remains ambiguous. V was pared by 0 bases and J by 8 bases, with 11 bases between. Germline loops: CDR1 SNHLY, CDR2 FYNNEI. The CDR3 extends over 15 amino acids.

The J gene is TRBJ1-2, the V gene TRBV9; possible D gene TRBD1, 5 bases. Per the germline V gene, CDR1 is SGDLS and CDR2 is YYNGEE. V lost 2 bases and J lost 8, with 19 bases in between. The CDR3 is 15 amino acids. CDR3 DNA: TGTGCCAGCAGCGTCTGGGACCGAAAATGCCTAGGCTACACCTTC. This sequence encodes CASSVWDRKCLGYTF.

V usage is TRBV9 and J usage is TRBJ2-2, with D possibly TRBD2 on 5 matching bases. This CDR3 is built from 15 residues. V was cut by 0 bases and J by 4 bases, with 10 bases left in between. The germline V gene has CDR1 SGDLS and CDR2 YYNGEE. The CDR3 reads CASSVAGLATGELFF. The CDR3 DNA reads as TGTGCCAGCAGCGTAGCCGGCCTAGCCACCGGGGAGCTGTTTTTT.

The chain couples TRBV28 to TRBJ1-4; 7 bases are a match to TRBD1. The V and J ends lost 6 bases and 6 bases, in that order; junction bases with no gene match: 7. Germline V gene sequence: CDR1 MDHEN, CDR2 SYDVKM. There are 14 residues in the CDR3. The CDR3 nucleotides are TGTGCCAGCAGCCCTGACAGGGAGGATGAAAAACTGTTTTTT. Its translation is CASSPDREDEKLFF.